This TCR beta chain was found in a study of cytomegalovirus exposure and HLA in healthy donors. PCR employed 60 Vbeta and 13 Jbeta primers. Sequencing was performed with immunoSEQ multiplex PCR; in TCRdb, only in-frame clones are kept and a portion is missing. The sample contains roughly 150,000 clones, approximately 82% of which appear only once. Germline trimming cut 4 bases from V and 5 bases from J; bases unmatched to any gene: 6. Germline-derived CDR1 and CDR2 are SGHRS and YFSETQ. There are 14 residues in the CDR3. This clone has more than one count but fewer than ten. The clonotype originates from a man aged 18-30 years in good health and CMV-seropositive. Source material: PBMCs. The chain is built from TRBV5-1 and TRBJ2-7, with 10 bases lining up with TRBD1. The CDR3 region has the DNA TGCGCCAGCAGCGAGGGACAGGGGAGAAACGAGCAGTACTTC. Translation gives CASSEGQGRNEQYF.